These T cell receptor beta chains were read from a single sample in a study of T cell responses to AZD1222 COVID-19 vaccine. Profiled with immunoSEQ multiplex PCR; TCRdb holds only in-frame clones, not every one. The table shows 90,000 to 150,000 clones, with 89% occurring only once. The specimen comprised peripheral blood, sampled on day 0 of AZD1222 vaccination. Every receptor here comes from an adult in good health. The CDR3 runs from the conserved cysteine through the conserved F or W. A D gene is named only where the DNA matches it firmly. A row's size may be missing; if present it is once, few, many or a size class.

CDR3 DNA: TGTGCCAGCATCCTGCGGCGGGGCGTCGCTATGAATGAGCAGTTCTTC; CDR3 protein: CASILRRGVAMNEQFF; V gene: TRBV7-9; clone size: -; D gene: -; J gene: TRBJ2-1
CDR3 DNA: TGTGCCATCAGTGCTGAAACGCGGGAGCAGTACTTC; CDR3 protein: CAISAETREQYF; V gene: TRBV10-3; clone size: -; D gene: -; J gene: TRBJ2-7
CDR3 DNA: TGTGCCAGTGGGGACAGGGTGAATGAAAAACTGTTTTTT; CDR3 protein: CASGDRVNEKLFF; V gene: TRBV19; clone size: -; D gene: TRBD1; J gene: TRBJ1-4
CDR3 DNA: TGTGCCAGCAGCCTATTTCTGGGGCGGGAGCAGTTCTTC; CDR3 protein: CASSLFLGREQFF; V gene: TRBV14; clone size: -; D gene: -; J gene: TRBJ2-1
CDR3 DNA: TGTGCCATCACGACAGGTACGAACACTGAAGCTTTCTTT; CDR3 protein: CAITTGTNTEAFF; V gene: TRBV10-3; clone size: -; D gene: -; J gene: TRBJ1-1
CDR3 DNA: TGTGCCAGCAGTGAACAGGTGTACACTGAAGCTTTCTTT; CDR3 protein: CASSEQVYTEAFF; V gene: TRBV6-1; clone size: once; D gene: -; J gene: TRBJ1-1
CDR3 DNA: TGTGCCACCAGTGTTCGGGGGTACAGGCCAACTAATGAAAAACTGTTTTTT; CDR3 protein: CATSVRGYRPTNEKLFF; V gene: TRBV24-1; clone size: -; D gene: -; J gene: TRBJ1-4
CDR3 DNA: TGCAGCGTTCAGGACAGGGTTCCTAACACTGAAGCTTTCTTT; CDR3 protein: CSVQDRVPNTEAFF; V gene: TRBV29-1; clone size: -; D gene: TRBD1; J gene: TRBJ1-1
CDR3 DNA: TGCGCCAGCAGTGAGAACAGACACTATGGCTACACCTTC; CDR3 protein: CASSENRHYGYTF; V gene: TRBV10-2; clone size: -; D gene: -; J gene: TRBJ1-2
CDR3 DNA: TGTGCCAGCAGTAAGAGGAGGCGGACAGTGGGCAATCAGCCCCAGCATTTT; CDR3 protein: CASSKRRRTVGNQPQHF; V gene: TRBV25-1; clone size: -; D gene: -; J gene: TRBJ1-5
CDR3 DNA: TGTGCCAGTAGTATCGGCAGGCCCACTGAAGCTTTCTTT; CDR3 protein: CASSIGRPTEAFF; V gene: TRBV19; clone size: -; D gene: -; J gene: TRBJ1-1
CDR3 DNA: TGTGCCATCGGGGGAACCTTGGCGGGAAGCTCCTACGAGCAGTACTTC; CDR3 protein: CAIGGTLAGSSYEQYF; V gene: TRBV10-3; clone size: -; D gene: -; J gene: TRBJ2-7
CDR3 DNA: TGTGCCATCCGCTTCGACACGGGGGGGAGTACGCAGTATTTT; CDR3 protein: CAIRFDTGGSTQYF; V gene: TRBV10-3; clone size: -; D gene: TRBD2; J gene: TRBJ2-3
CDR3 DNA: TGTGCCAGCAGCAAGGGCACCTATTACTACACCGGGGAGCTGTTTTTT; CDR3 protein: CASSKGTYYYTGELFF; V gene: TRBV21-1; clone size: -; D gene: -; J gene: TRBJ2-2
CDR3 DNA: TGTGCCAGCAGCCTAGTGTTGGCGGATACGCAGTATTTT; CDR3 protein: CASSLVLADTQYF; V gene: TRBV7-9; clone size: -; D gene: -; J gene: TRBJ2-3
CDR3 DNA: TGTGCCAGCAGCGAAGGGGTCGGGGGCGCCGAGCAGTACTTC; CDR3 protein: CASSEGVGGAEQYF; V gene: TRBV5-6; clone size: -; D gene: -; J gene: TRBJ2-7
CDR3 DNA: TGTGCCAGCAGTGAGTCAGGGGGGGCCTACGAGCAGTACTTC; CDR3 protein: CASSESGGAYEQYF; V gene: TRBV2; clone size: -; D gene: -; J gene: TRBJ2-7
CDR3 DNA: TGTGCCAGCAGTTACCCCCTCCCCCCCGAGGGGGGGAGCTCCTACGAGCAGTACTTC; CDR3 protein: CASSYPLPPEGGSSYEQYF; V gene: TRBV6-2/TRBV6-3; clone size: few; D gene: -; J gene: TRBJ2-7
CDR3 DNA: TGTGCCAGCAGCTTGGACGGAGACACTGAAGCTTTCTTT; CDR3 protein: CASSLDGDTEAFF; V gene: TRBV5-4; clone size: once; D gene: -; J gene: TRBJ1-1
CDR3 DNA: TGTGCCAGCAGCTTACTTGGAAACACCATATATTTT; CDR3 protein: CASSLLGNTIYF; V gene: TRBV7-9; clone size: -; D gene: -; J gene: TRBJ1-3
CDR3 DNA: TGTGCCAGCAGTAGGACAGGGACAGATACGCAGTATTTT; CDR3 protein: CASSRTGTDTQYF; V gene: TRBV12-3/TRBV12-4; clone size: -; D gene: TRBD1; J gene: TRBJ2-3
CDR3 DNA: TGTGCCAGCAACCCGACAGGGGGGGAGACCCAGTACTTC; CDR3 protein: CASNPTGGETQYF; V gene: TRBV6-5; clone size: -; D gene: TRBD1; J gene: TRBJ2-5
CDR3 DNA: TGTGCCAGCAGCCCCACTAGCGGGTCCACAGATACGCAGTATTTT; CDR3 protein: CASSPTSGSTDTQYF; V gene: TRBV5-4; clone size: -; D gene: TRBD2; J gene: TRBJ2-3